This TCR beta chain came from a study of beta chain features in type 1 diabetes. Study findings and constraints: A moderate, significant TCRB CDR3 shortening appeared in type 1 diabetes across four CD4+ subsets.

The V gene's germline CDR1 is LGHNA and CDR2 YNFKEQ. J lost 1 base, V lost 0 bases, and 14 bases had no gene match. The CDR3 is made up of 19 amino acids. Investigators reverse transcribed all isolated RNA, so they sequenced expressed TCRB transcripts. The method was immunoSEQ multiplex PCR; TCRdb's version includes in-frame clones alone and lacks a portion of them. The sample consists of a few hundred thousand clones, about 10% of them appearing once. For this clone: Its antigen is as yet unknown.

The V and J genes are TRBV4-2 and TRBJ2-7, with 8 bases fitting TRBD1. The clonotype originates from a man under 40 with type 1 diabetes. Sequencing was carried out using central memory CD4+ T cells from blood. The CDR3 protein is CASSQDSGQATSWSYEQYF. CDR3 bases: TGTGCCAGCAGCCAAGATTCGGGACAGGCTACCTCCTGGTCCTACGAGCAGTACTTC.